This is a list of T cell receptor beta chains from one sample in a study of T cells in Graves' hyperthyroidism and ophthalmopathy. TCRdb reprocessed the multiplex PCR reads via MiXCR and lists one record per CDR3 protein. The sample holds about 680,000 distinct CDR3 sequences, roughly 32% seen once. The sequencing input was blood. These receptor sequences come from a woman in her 40s with Graves' hyperthyroidism. CDR3s include the opening cysteine and the closing phenylalanine or tryptophan. A D gene is named only where the DNA matches it firmly. For some rows the clone size is stated as once, few or many, or as a class when expanded; others skip it.

V	size	D	J	CDR3	DNA
TRBV5-8	few	TRBD2	TRBJ2-5	CASSALGGYVTQYF	TGTGCCAGCAGCGCACTGGGGGGGTATGTGACCCAGTACTTC
TRBV2	-	-	TRBJ1-2	CASLVQGGYYGHTF	TGTGCCAGCCTAGTGCAGGGAGGTTACTATGGCCACACCTTC
TRBV6-5	-	-	TRBJ1-3	CASRTPGGNTIYF	TGTGCCAGCAGGACCCCGGGTGGAAACACCATATATTTT
TRBV7-3	-	TRBD2	TRBJ2-5	CASSLRGGGAMEETQYF	TGTGCCAGCAGCTTGCGAGGCGGGGGGGCGATGGAGGAGACCCAGTACTTC
TRBV11-2	-	TRBD1	TRBJ2-5	CASSSLYRTGGQETQYF	TGTGCCAGCAGCTCCCTATACAGGACAGGGGGCCAAGAGACCCAGTACTTC
TRBV24-1	many	-	TRBJ1-1	CATSDLGEAFF	TGTGCCACCAGTGATTTGGGGGAAGCTTTCTTT
TRBV2	-	TRBD1	TRBJ1-2	CASSGQGAVGYGYTF	TGTGCCAGCAGTGGACAGGGGGCAGTCGGGTATGGCTACACCTTC
TRBV10-3	-	TRBD1	TRBJ1-1	CAISWDRAGTEAFF	TGTGCCATCAGTTGGGACAGGGCTGGCACTGAAGCTTTCTTT
TRBV7-8	many	TRBD1	TRBJ1-5	CASSLRTGGSQPQHF	TGTGCCAGCAGCTTAAGGACAGGGGGCTCTCAGCCCCAGCATTTT
TRBV7-3	-	-	TRBJ1-6	CASSLFGRVNSPLHF	TGTGCCAGCAGCTTATTTGGCAGGGTAAATTCACCCCTCCACTTT
TRBV20-1	-	TRBD2	TRBJ2-7	CSARDAAGAFPYEQYF	TGCAGTGCTAGAGACGCGGCGGGAGCCTTCCCCTACGAGCAGTACTTC
TRBV11-2	-	-	TRBJ2-2	CASSFGPTGELFF	TGTGCCAGCAGCTTTGGGCCCACCGGGGAGCTGTTTTTT
TRBV29-1	many	TRBD1	TRBJ2-5	CSVATGTGGETQYF	TGCAGCGTGGCCACCGGGACAGGAGGAGAGACCCAGTACTTC
TRBV10-3	-	TRBD1	TRBJ1-3	CAISGQGGYTIYF	TGTGCCATCAGTGGACAGGGTGGTTACACCATATATTTT
TRBV25-1	-	TRBD2	TRBJ2-7	CASSSSRHGTSGNSYEQYF	TGTGCCAGCAGTTCAAGCCGCCACGGGACTAGCGGAAACTCCTACGAGCAGTACTTC
TRBV10-2	-	-	TRBJ2-5	CASSEPPPGQETQYF	TGCGCCAGCAGTGAACCTCCCCCTGGGCAAGAGACCCAGTACTTC
TRBV20-1	-	-	TRBJ2-2	CSARAWGANTGELFF	TGCAGTGCTAGAGCCTGGGGTGCGAACACCGGGGAGCTGTTTTTT
TRBV25-1	once	-	TRBJ1-2	CASSSWSLTGYTF	TGTGCCAGCAGTTCCTGGAGTCTGACAGGCTACACCTTC
TRBV12-3/TRBV12-4	-	-	TRBJ1-1	CASRFTGSNEAFF	TGTGCCAGCAGGTTTACAGGGTCTAATGAAGCTTTCTTT
TRBV29-1	many	-	TRBJ1-2	CSVGSPANYGYTF	TGCAGCGTCGGAAGTCCAGCTAACTATGGCTACACCTTC
TRBV4-3	-	-	TRBJ1-4	CASSQDDGVDEKLFF	TGCGCCAGCAGCCAAGATGACGGGGTTGACGAAAAACTGTTTTTT
TRBV2	-	-	TRBJ2-3	CATKRTEEADTQYF	TGTGCCACCAAGCGGACCGAGGAAGCAGATACGCAGTATTTT
TRBV19	-	-	TRBJ1-5	CASSLAYSDTHNQPQHF	TGTGCCAGTAGTCTTGCCTATTCCGACACCCATAATCAGCCCCAGCATTTT